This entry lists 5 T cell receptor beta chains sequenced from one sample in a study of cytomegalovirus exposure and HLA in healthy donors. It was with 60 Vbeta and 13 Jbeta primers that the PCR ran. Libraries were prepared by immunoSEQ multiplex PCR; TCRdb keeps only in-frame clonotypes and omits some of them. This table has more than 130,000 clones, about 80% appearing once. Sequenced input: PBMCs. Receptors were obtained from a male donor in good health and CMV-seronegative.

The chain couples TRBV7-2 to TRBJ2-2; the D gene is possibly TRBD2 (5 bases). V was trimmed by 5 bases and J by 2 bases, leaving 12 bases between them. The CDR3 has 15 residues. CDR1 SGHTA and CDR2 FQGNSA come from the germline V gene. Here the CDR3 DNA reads TGTGCCAGCAGCCCAAGAGGGCAAAACACCGGGGAGCTGTTTTTT. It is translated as CASSPRGQNTGELFF.

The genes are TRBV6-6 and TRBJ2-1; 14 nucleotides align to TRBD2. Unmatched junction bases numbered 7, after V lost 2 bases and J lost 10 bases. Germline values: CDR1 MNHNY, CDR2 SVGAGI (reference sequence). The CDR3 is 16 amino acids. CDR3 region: CASSYSGTSGGYEQFF. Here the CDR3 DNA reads TGTGCCAGCAGTTACAGCGGGACTAGCGGGGGTTACGAGCAGTTCTTC.

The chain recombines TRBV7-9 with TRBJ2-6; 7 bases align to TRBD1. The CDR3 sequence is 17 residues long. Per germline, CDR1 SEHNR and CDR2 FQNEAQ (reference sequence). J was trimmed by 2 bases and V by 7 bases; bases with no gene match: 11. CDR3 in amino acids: CASNHPGQMPGANVLTF. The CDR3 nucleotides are TGTGCCAGCAACCATCCGGGACAGATGCCTGGGGCCAACGTCCTGACTTTC.

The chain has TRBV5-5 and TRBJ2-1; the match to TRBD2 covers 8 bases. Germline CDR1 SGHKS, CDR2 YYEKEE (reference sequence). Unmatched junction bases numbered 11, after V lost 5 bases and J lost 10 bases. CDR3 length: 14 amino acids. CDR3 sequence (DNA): TGTGCCAGCAGGTCCGGGACTAGTTTCCGGGAGCAGTTCTTC. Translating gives CASRSGTSFREQFF.

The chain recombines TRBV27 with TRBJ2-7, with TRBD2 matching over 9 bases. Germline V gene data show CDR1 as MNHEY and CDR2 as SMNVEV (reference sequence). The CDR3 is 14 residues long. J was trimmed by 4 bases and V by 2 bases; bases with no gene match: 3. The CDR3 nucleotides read TGTGCCAGCAGTTTAGTAGCGGGGGAATACGAGCAGTACTTC. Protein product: CASSLVAGEYEQYF.